Listed below are T cell receptor beta chains from one sample, sequenced in a study of T cell responses to AZD1222 COVID-19 vaccine. Data came from immunoSEQ multiplex PCR; TCRdb stores just in-frame clones and leaves some out. This sample has 130,000 or so clones, with approximately 84% found just once. The source was peripheral blood, collected on day 0 of AZD1222 vaccination. All receptors derive from an adult in good health. Both conserved end residues are part of each CDR3. D genes are given only for firm matches. Clone size, where shown, is once, few, many, or a class for clones that have expanded.

J | size | D | V | DNA | CDR3
TRBJ2-3 | . | . | TRBV7-2 | TGTGCCAGCAGCCCTGGGGGCACACCGGGCACAGATACGCAGTATTTT | CASSPGGTPGTDTQYF
TRBJ2-7 | . | TRBD2 | TRBV5-3 | TGTGCCAGCGAGGGGACTAAATACTACGAGCAGTACTTC | CASEGTKYYEQYF
TRBJ1-2 | . | . | TRBV28 | TGTGCCAGCAGTTGGCAGGGAGGCGGCTACACCTTC | CASSWQGGGYTF
TRBJ2-7 | . | . | TRBV7-9 | TGTGCCAGCAGTTCGTGGGCGGGGTACGAGCAGTACTTC | CASSSWAGYEQYF
TRBJ1-1 | once | . | TRBV3-1/TRBV3-2 | TGTGCCAGCAGCCTTCGCGTGGGGTCCGCTTTCTTT | CASSLRVGSAFF
TRBJ1-1 | . | . | TRBV6-5 | TGTGCCAGCAGGCAGGGGCCTAAGAACACTGAAGCTTTCTTT | CASRQGPKNTEAFF
TRBJ1-1 | . | . | TRBV19 | TGTGCCAGTATCGGAGACAGGAACACTGAAGCTTTCTTT | CASIGDRNTEAFF
TRBJ1-1 | once | TRBD1 | TRBV18 | TGTGCCAGCTCACCACCGGGACAGGGACCCCCTAACACTGAAGCTTTCTTT | CASSPPGQGPPNTEAFF
TRBJ1-5 | . | TRBD1 | TRBV7-8 | TGTGCCAGCAGCTTCGGGACAGGGGCCTTCAATCAGCCCCAGCATTTT | CASSFGTGAFNQPQHF
TRBJ1-2 | . | . | TRBV7-9 | TGTGCCAGCAGCTCGAGACAGCCGGGGGTCTATGGCTACACCTTC | CASSSRQPGVYGYTF
TRBJ1-3 | . | . | TRBV28 | TGTGCCAGCAGTTCAGGAGGGGTTAAAGGAAACACCATATATTTT | CASSSGGVKGNTIYF
TRBJ1-4 | . | . | TRBV18 | TGTGCCAGCTCACGGACGGGGAATAATGAAAAACTGTTTTTT | CASSRTGNNEKLFF
TRBJ1-6 | . | TRBD1 | TRBV5-1 | TGCGCCAGCAGTCCCGGGACAGGGAACTCACCCCTCCACTTT | CASSPGTGNSPLHF
TRBJ1-5 | . | . | TRBV6-5 | TGTGCCAGCAGACAAAGGGGTGACGGGCCCCAGCATTTT | CASRQRGDGPQHF
TRBJ1-6 | . | . | TRBV9 | TGTGCCAGCAGCGTAGAGGGTTCTGCAAATTCACCCCTCCACTTT | CASSVEGSANSPLHF
TRBJ1-3 | . | . | TRBV5-5 | TGTGCCAGCGATACCCCCGGTGGAAACACCATATATTTT | CASDTPGGNTIYF
TRBJ1-2 | . | TRBD1 | TRBV24-1 | TGTGCCACCAGCGAGACAGGGAGGGGCTATGGCTACACCTTC | CATSETGRGYGYTF
TRBJ2-3 | . | TRBD2 | TRBV29-1 | TGCAGCGGGGAAGCTAGCGGGGCAGGCACAGATACGCAGTATTTT | CSGEASGAGTDTQYF
TRBJ2-2 | . | TRBD1 | TRBV24-1 | TGTGCCACCAGTGATCCTCCGGGACAGGGAACCACCGGGGAGCTGTTTTTT | CATSDPPGQGTTGELFF
TRBJ2-1 | . | . | TRBV6-5 | TGTGCCAGCAGTTTCACGAGGGGTTTATACAATGAGCAGTTCTTC | CASSFTRGLYNEQFF
TRBJ1-6 | . | TRBD1 | TRBV5-1 | TGCGCCAGCAGCTTGGAGGGACAGGGTCATTCACCCCTCCACTTT | CASSLEGQGHSPLHF
TRBJ1-5 | . | . | TRBV10-3 | TGTGCCATCAGCCGGGACACCAATCAGCCCCAGCATTTT | CAISRDTNQPQHF
TRBJ2-4 | few | TRBD1 | TRBV7-2 | TGTGCCAGCAGCCTCCCCGGGACAGGGGGCACTCAGTACTTC | CASSLPGTGGTQYF
TRBJ1-1 | . | . | TRBV19 | TGTGCCAGTACCAGGGACGGATACACTGAAGCTTTCTTT | CASTRDGYTEAFF
TRBJ1-2 | few | TRBD1 | TRBV9 | TGTGCCAGCAGCGTAGAGGACAGGGAGGGAGGCTACACCTTC | CASSVEDREGGYTF
TRBJ1-2 | few | . | TRBV10-3 | TGTGCCATCAGTGAAGGTCCCTATGGCTACACCTTC | CAISEGPYGYTF
TRBJ2-2 | . | TRBD1 | TRBV6-4 | TGTGCCAGCAGTGACTCGATAGGGACAGGGGACACCGGGGAGCTGTTTTTT | CASSDSIGTGDTGELFF
TRBJ1-2 | . | . | TRBV7-9 | TGTGCCAGCAGCCCGCGAGGGGTCTATGGCTACACCTTC | CASSPRGVYGYTF
TRBJ1-6 | . | . | TRBV6-5 | TGTGCCAGCAGAAACCTCCCCGATAATTCACCCCTCCACTTT | CASRNLPDNSPLHF
TRBJ1-6 | . | . | TRBV19 | TGTGCCAGTACTCAGGCAACCCATAATTCACCCCTCCACTTT | CASTQATHNSPLHF
TRBJ2-7 | . | TRBD2 | TRBV3-1/TRBV3-2 | TGTGCCAGCAGCCAACAAGCGGGGGGGGTCTACGAGCAGTACTTC | CASSQQAGGVYEQYF
TRBJ2-1 | . | TRBD2 | TRBV5-1 | TGCGCCAGCAGCTTGACTAGCGGGGCCGTCTACAATGAGCAGTTCTTC | CASSLTSGAVYNEQFF
TRBJ2-3 | . | . | TRBV7-8 | TGTGCCAGCAGCTCCCGCGGATTCACAGATACGCAGTATTTT | CASSSRGFTDTQYF